The clone carrying this TCR beta chain was counted a few times. The data belong to a study of blood T cell repertoires in COVID-19. Deletions cut 5 bases from V and 2 bases from J, with 13 bases between. CDR3 length: 14 amino acids. Germline V gene lookup returns CDR1 SEHNR and CDR2 FQNEAQ (reference sequence). Original handling: The authors estimated nucleated cell counts from reference gene primer amplification. Clones were sequenced by immunoSEQ multiplex PCR, and TCRdb holds only the in-frame ones, with some missing. Clone size and the V and J calls come from that table; the DNA yielded D and trimming. The sample shows almost 35,000 clones, 88% of them seen only once.

This sequence was found in a man aged 55-75 years with active COVID-19. This chain joins TRBV7-9 and TRBJ2-7, with D maybe TRBD1 (6 bases). Sequenced input: peripheral blood. The CDR3 nucleotides are TGTGCCAGCAGCAGAGCTACAGGGACCTACGAGCAGTACTTC. Translation gives CASSRATGTYEQYF.